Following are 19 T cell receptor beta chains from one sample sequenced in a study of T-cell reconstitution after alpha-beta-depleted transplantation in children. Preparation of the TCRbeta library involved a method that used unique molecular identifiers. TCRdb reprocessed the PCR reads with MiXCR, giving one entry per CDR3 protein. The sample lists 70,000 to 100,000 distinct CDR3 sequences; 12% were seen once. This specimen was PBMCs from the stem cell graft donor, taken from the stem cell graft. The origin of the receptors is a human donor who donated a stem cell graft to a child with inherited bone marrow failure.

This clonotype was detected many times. The chain's CDR3 is CASSQSWDRGQDTQYF. The CDR3 bases are TGTGCCAGCAGCCAATCGTGGGACAGGGGACAAGATACGCAGTATTTT. This chain uses TRBV7-9 with TRBJ2-3, with 10 bases aligning to TRBD1. Trimming took 5 bases from V and 5 from J; bases not matched to a gene: 10. This CDR3 is built from 16 residues. The V gene's germline CDR1 is SEHNR and CDR2 FQNEAQ (reference sequence).

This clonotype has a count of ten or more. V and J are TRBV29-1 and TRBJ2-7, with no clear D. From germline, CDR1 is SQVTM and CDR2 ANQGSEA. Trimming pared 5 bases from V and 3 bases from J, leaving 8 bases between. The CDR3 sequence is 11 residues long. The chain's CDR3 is CSVRVYYEQYF. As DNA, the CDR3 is TGCAGCGTTAGGGTTTACTACGAGCAGTACTTC.

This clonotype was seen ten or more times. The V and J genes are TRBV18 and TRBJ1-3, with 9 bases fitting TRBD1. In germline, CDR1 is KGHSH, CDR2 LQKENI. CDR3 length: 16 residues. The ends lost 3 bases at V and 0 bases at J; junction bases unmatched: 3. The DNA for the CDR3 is TGTGCCAGCTCACCGCGGGACAGGGTCTCTGGAAACACCATATATTTT. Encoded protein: CASSPRDRVSGNTIYF.

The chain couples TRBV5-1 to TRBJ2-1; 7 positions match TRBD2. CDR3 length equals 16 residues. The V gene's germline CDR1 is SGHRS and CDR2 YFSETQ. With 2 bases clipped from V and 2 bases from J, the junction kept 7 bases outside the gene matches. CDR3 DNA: TGCGCCAGCAGCTTCGACGCGGGAGCCGCCTACAATGAGCAGTTCTTC. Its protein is CASSFDAGAAYNEQFF.

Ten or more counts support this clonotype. The CDR3 DNA reads TGCAGTGCTAGACAGGAGCTACCCTACGAGCAGTACTTC. Amino acid sequence: CSARQELPYEQYF. The chain recombines TRBV20-1 with TRBJ2-7; no reliable D call. Deletions cut 2 bases from V and 2 bases from J, with 10 bases between. The CDR3 is 13 amino acids. The germline gives CDR1 DFQATT, CDR2 SNEGSKA (reference sequence).

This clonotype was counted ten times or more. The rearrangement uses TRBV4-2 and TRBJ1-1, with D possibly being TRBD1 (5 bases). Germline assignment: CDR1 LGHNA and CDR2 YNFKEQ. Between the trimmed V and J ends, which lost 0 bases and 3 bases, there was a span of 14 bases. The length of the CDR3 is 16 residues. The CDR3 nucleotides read TGTGCCAGCAGCCAAGATGGGGGAGGACTGGACACTGAAGCTTTCTTT. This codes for CASSQDGGGLDTEAFF.

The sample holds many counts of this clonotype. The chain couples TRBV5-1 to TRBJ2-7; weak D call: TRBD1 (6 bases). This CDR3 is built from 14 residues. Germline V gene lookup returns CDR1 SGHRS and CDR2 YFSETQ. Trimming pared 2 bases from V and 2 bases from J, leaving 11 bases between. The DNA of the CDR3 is TGCGCCAGCAGCTTAAGGGACAACCCCTACGAGCAGTACTTC. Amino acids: CASSLRDNPYEQYF.

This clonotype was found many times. In nucleotides, the CDR3 is TGTGCCAGCAGTTCCGGTCCCTTGGTGCAGTTCTTC. It is translated as CASSSGPLVQFF. The V and J genes are TRBV6-5 and TRBJ2-1; the D is unclear. V was shortened by 4 bases and J by 12 bases, with 13 bases between the two germline ends. Germline V gene data show CDR1 as MNHEY and CDR2 as SVGAGI. There are 12 residues in the CDR3.

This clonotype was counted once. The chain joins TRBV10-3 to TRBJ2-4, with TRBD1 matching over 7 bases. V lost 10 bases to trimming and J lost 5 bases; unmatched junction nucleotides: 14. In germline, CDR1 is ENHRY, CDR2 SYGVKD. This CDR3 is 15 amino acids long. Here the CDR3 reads CATKLRGGPQNIQYF. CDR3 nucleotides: TGTGCCACCAAACTTCGAGGGGGCCCCCAAAACATTCAGTACTTC.

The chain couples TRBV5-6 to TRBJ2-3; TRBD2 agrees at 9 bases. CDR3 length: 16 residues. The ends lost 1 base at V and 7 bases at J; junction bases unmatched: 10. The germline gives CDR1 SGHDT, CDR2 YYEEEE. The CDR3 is CASSLFGTSLSNTQYF. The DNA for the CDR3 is TGTGCCAGCAGCTTGTTTGGGACTAGCCTCTCAAATACGCAGTATTTT.

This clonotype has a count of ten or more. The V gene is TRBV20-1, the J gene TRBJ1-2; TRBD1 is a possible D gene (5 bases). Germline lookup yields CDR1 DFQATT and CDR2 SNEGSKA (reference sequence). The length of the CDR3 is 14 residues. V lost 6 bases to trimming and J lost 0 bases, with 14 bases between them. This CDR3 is CSAGGGRTNYGYTF. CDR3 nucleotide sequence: TGCAGTGCCGGGGGGGGGAGAACTAACTATGGCTACACCTTC.

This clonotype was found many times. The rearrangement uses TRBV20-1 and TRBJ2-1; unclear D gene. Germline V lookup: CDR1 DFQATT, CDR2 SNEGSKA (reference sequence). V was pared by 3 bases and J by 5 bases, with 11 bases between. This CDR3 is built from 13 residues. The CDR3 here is CSASPGWDNEQFF. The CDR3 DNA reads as TGCAGTGCTAGTCCCGGCTGGGACAATGAGCAGTTCTTC.

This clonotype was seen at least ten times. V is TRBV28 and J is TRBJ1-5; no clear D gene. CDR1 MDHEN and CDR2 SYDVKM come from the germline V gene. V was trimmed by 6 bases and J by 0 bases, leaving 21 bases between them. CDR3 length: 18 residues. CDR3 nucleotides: TGTGCCAGCAGCCATACCGTCGGTGATAGTTTTAGCAATCAGCCCCAGCATTTT. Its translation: CASSHTVGDSFSNQPQHF. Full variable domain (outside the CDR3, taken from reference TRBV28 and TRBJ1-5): DVKVTQSSRYLVKRTGEKVFLECVQDMDHENMFWYRQDPGLGLRLIYFSYDVKMKEKGDIPEGYSVSREKKERFSLILESASTNQTSMYLCASSHTVGDSFSNQPQHFGDGTRLSIL.

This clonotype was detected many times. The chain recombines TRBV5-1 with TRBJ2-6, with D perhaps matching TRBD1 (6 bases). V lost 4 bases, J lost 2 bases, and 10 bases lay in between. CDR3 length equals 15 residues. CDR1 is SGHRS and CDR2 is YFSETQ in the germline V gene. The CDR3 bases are TGCGCCAGCAGCCCCAAGGGGGCTGGGGCCAACGTCCTGACTTTC. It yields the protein CASSPKGAGANVLTF.

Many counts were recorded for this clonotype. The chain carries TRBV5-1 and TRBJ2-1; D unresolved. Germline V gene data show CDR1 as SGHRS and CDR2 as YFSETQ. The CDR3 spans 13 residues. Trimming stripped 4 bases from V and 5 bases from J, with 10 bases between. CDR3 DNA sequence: TGCGCCAGCAGCGCTCTAGTGGACAATGAGCAGTTCTTC. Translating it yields CASSALVDNEQFF.

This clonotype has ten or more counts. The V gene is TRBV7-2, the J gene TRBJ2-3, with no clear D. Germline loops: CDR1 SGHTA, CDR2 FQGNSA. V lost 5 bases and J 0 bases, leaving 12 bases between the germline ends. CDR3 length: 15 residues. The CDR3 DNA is TGTGCCAGCAGCATAGGGCGGACCAGCACAGATACGCAGTATTTT. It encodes CASSIGRTSTDTQYF. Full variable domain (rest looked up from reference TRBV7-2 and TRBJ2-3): GAGVSQSPSNKVTEKGKDVELRCDPISGHTALYWYRQSLGQGLEFLIYFQGNSAPDKSGLPSDRFSAERTGGSVSTLTIQRTQQEDSAVYLCASSIGRTSTDTQYFGPGTRLTVL.

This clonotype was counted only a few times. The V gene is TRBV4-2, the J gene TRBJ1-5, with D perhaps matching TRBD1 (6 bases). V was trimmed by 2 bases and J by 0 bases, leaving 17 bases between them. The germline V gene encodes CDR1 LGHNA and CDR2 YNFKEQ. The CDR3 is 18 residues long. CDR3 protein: CASSQPRGGGYSNQPQHF. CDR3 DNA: TGTGCCAGCAGCCAACCCCGAGGCGGGGGCTATAGCAATCAGCCCCAGCATTTT.

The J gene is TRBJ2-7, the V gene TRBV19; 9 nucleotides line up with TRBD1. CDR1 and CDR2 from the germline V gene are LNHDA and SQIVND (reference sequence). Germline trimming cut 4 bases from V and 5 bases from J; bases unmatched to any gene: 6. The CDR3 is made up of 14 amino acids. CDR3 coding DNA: TGTGCCAGTAGTAGGGGGACAGGGATCGACGAGCAGTACTTC. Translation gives CASSRGTGIDEQYF.

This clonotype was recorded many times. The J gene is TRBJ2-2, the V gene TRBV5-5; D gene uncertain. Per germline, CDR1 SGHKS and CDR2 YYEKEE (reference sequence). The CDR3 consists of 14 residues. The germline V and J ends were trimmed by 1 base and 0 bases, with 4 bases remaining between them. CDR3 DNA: TGTGCCAGCAGCTTGCGTTCGAACACCGGGGAGCTGTTTTTT. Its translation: CASSLRSNTGELFF.